The present T cell receptor (beta chain) was sequenced within a study of CD8+CD57+ T cells in acquired aplastic anemia. Study-wide background: Sorted CD4+ and CD8+ cells gave an average of approximately 3 ug of DNA.

CD8+CD57+ cell expansion, shown by flow cytometry, had occurred in the patients selected for sequencing. TCR beta VDJ and CDR3 were profiled, and genomic DNA was the template. From the reads, TCRdb called clonotypes with MiXCR, one entry per CDR3 protein. The sample includes fewer than 200,000 distinct CDR3 sequences, over 55% of them seen just once. V shed 10 bases and J shed 4 bases, with 19 bases lying between them. The CDR3 spans 14 residues. CDR1 and CDR2 (germline): SGHAT, FQNNGV. The sample was sorted CD4+, CD8+, or CD8+CD57+ T cells (not recorded which) from PBMCs. This sequence originates from a human donor with aplastic anemia. The chain carries TRBV11-2 and TRBJ1-1, with D possibly being TRBD1 (5 bases). As DNA, the CDR3 is TGTGCCATTTCCCTGGGGGATTGGGCCACTGAAGCTTTCTTT. This translates into CAISLGDWATEAFF.